Following are 12 T cell receptor beta chains from one sample sequenced in a study of T cells in Graves' hyperthyroidism and ophthalmopathy. The TCR beta CDR3 regions underwent amplification using RNA transcripts as the source. HTBI primers drove first-round RT-PCR of the TCR CDR3. From the multiplex PCR reads, TCRdb called clonotypes with MiXCR, one entry per CDR3 protein. The sample lists approximately 400,000 distinct CDR3 sequences; more than 15% were seen once. The sequenced material came from blood. These receptors were obtained from a woman between 18 and 30 years old with Graves' hyperthyroidism.

The chain has TRBV4-1 and TRBJ1-6; D unclear. V was pared by 2 bases and J by 7 bases, with 12 bases between. The CDR3 has 15 residues. Germline V lookup: CDR1 MGHRA, CDR2 YSYEKL. The CDR3 is CASSQLPGANSPLHF. CDR3 nucleotides: TGCGCCAGCAGCCAATTACCGGGAGCCAATTCACCCCTCCACTTT.

This clonotype occurred a few times. The rearrangement joins TRBV12-3 or TRBV12-4 to TRBJ2-7; 7 bases align to TRBD1. The CDR3 runs 14 residues. J was trimmed by 0 bases and V by 6 bases; bases with no gene match: 5. The CDR3 protein is CASSHDRDSYEQYF. The CDR3 coding sequence is TGTGCCAGCAGCCACGACAGGGACTCCTACGAGCAGTACTTC.

A few counts support this clonotype. The rearrangement joins TRBV6-4 to TRBJ1-5; D gene unclear. This CDR3 spans 15 amino acids. CDR1 is MRHNA and CDR2 is SNTAGT in the germline V gene. V was trimmed by 6 bases and J by 1 base, leaving 13 bases between them. In nucleotides, the CDR3 is TGTGCCAGCAGAGGCCTACGTGGGAGCAATCAGCCCCAGCATTTT. Its translation: CASRGLRGSNQPQHF.

The V and J genes are TRBV5-1 and TRBJ2-2; TRBD2 is a possible D gene (6 bases). The germline V gene encodes CDR1 SGHRS and CDR2 YFSETQ. This CDR3 is built from 14 residues. Trimming left V 10 bases short and J 0 bases short, with 13 bases between. The CDR3 region has the DNA TGCGCCTGCTATGCGGGGCCGAACACCGGGGAGCTGTTTTTT. Its protein is CACYAGPNTGELFF. Full variable domain (missing parts from reference TRBV5-1 and TRBJ2-2): KAGVTQTPRYLIKTRGQQVTLSCSPISGHRSVSWYQQTPGQGLQFLFEYFSETQRNKGNFPGRFSGRQFSNSRSEMNVSTLELGDSALYLCACYAGPNTGELFFGEGSRLTVL.

This clonotype was found many times. The chain uses TRBV30 and TRBJ2-7; D not certain. The V and J ends lost 0 bases and 3 bases respectively, with 6 bases between them. The length of the CDR3 is 12 residues. Per germline, CDR1 GTSNPN and CDR2 SVGIG (reference sequence). The CDR3 sequence: CAWSVSGYEQYF. In DNA, the CDR3 is TGTGCCTGGAGTGTTTCCGGCTACGAGCAGTACTTC.

This clonotype showed up many times. This sequence joins TRBV2 and TRBJ2-7; 10 bases fit TRBD2. Germline-derived CDR1 and CDR2 are SNHLY and FYNNEI. After removal of 5 bases from V and 9 bases from J, the junction contained 7 bases not matched to a gene. The CDR3 loop spans 13 amino acids. The CDR3 protein is CASSIAGGAPQYF. In DNA, the CDR3 is TGTGCCAGCAGTATAGCGGGAGGCGCGCCGCAGTACTTC.

This clonotype showed up many times. The chain recombines TRBV13 with TRBJ2-2; 12 bases map to TRBD2. CDR3 length: 15 residues. The V segment lost 5 bases and the J segment 6 bases; nucleotides outside the gene matches: 4. The V gene's germline CDR1 is PRHDT and CDR2 FYEKMQ (reference sequence). The CDR3 DNA reads as TGTGCCAGCAGCCTGACTAGCGGGAGTTCCGGGGAGCTGTTTTTT. This sequence encodes CASSLTSGSSGELFF.

This clonotype showed up many times. The genes are TRBV6-1 and TRBJ2-5; D tentatively fits TRBD1 or TRBD2 (7 bases each). The CDR3 covers 14 residues. Germline V gene lookup returns CDR1 MNHNS and CDR2 SASEGT. V was cut by 8 bases and J by 4 bases, with 17 bases left in between. CDR3: CASGSTGRGETQYF. The CDR3 coding sequence is TGTGCCAGCGGGTCGACAGGGAGGGGAGAGACCCAGTACTTC.

This clonotype has a count of ten or more. The chain carries TRBV30 and TRBJ2-3; 8 bases agree with TRBD2. After removal of 0 bases from V and 4 bases from J, the junction contained 6 bases not matched to a gene. In germline, CDR1 is GTSNPN, CDR2 SVGIG (reference sequence). CDR3 size: 15 residues. CDR3 sequence: CAWSVSGGSADTQYF. CDR3 nucleotides: TGTGCCTGGAGTGTAAGCGGGGGCTCGGCAGATACGCAGTATTTT.

Only one count was recorded for this clonotype. This chain connects TRBV9 to TRBJ2-5; a possible D gene is TRBD2 (6 bases). In germline, CDR1 is SGDLS, CDR2 YYNGEE. This CDR3 region has 15 residues. The V gene lost 4 bases and the J gene lost 1 base, with 14 bases spanning the gap. CDR3 loop: CASSTSAGPQETQYF. The DNA for the CDR3 is TGTGCCAGCAGCACCAGCGCGGGGCCCCAAGAGACCCAGTACTTC.

There are many counts of this clonotype. The rearrangement uses TRBV19 and TRBJ2-2, with 8 bases matching TRBD2. The V gene's germline CDR1 is LNHDA and CDR2 SQIVND (reference sequence). This CDR3 region has 16 residues. V gave up 6 bases and J gave up 5 bases; unmatched junction bases: 11. CDR3 region: CASSVRGGLGTGELFF. Written as DNA, the CDR3 is TGTGCCAGTAGCGTTCGGGGGGGCCTGGGTACCGGGGAGCTGTTTTTT.

This clonotype was seen at least ten times. This sequence joins TRBV7-9 and TRBJ2-5, with D possibly being TRBD2 (7 bases). This CDR3 region has 15 residues. V lost 3 bases to trimming and J lost 4 bases, with 15 bases between them. Germline CDR1 and CDR2: SEHNR and FQNEAQ (reference sequence). CDR3 nucleotide sequence: TGTGCCAGCAGCTTGAGGGGGGGCAAGCCAGAGACCCAGTACTTC. This codes for CASSLRGGKPETQYF. Full variable domain (rest looked up from reference TRBV7-9 and TRBJ2-5): DTGVSQNPRHKITKRGQNVTFRCDPISEHNRLYWYRQTLGQGPEFLTYFQNEAQLEKSRLLSDRFSAERPKGSFSTLEIQRTEQGDSAMYLCASSLRGGKPETQYFGPGTRLLVL.